Presented here are 15 T cell receptor beta chains from one specimen sequenced in a study of blood T cell repertoires in COVID-19. Sequenced by immunoSEQ multiplex PCR; TCRdb stores in-frame clones only, minus some. The sample consists of more than 95,000 clones, roughly 80% of them appearing once. The sequenced sample was peripheral blood. The source of these receptors is a man aged 80 or over with COVID-19, enrolled during active disease.

The chain uses TRBV11-3 and TRBJ2-7; a weak D match, TRBD1 (5 bases). The CDR3 loop spans 14 amino acids. Germline values: CDR1 SGHNT, CDR2 YENEEA. Trimming removed 4 bases from V and 6 bases from J, with 16 bases in between. For the CDR3, the DNA is TGTGCCAGCAGCTCCGAATCAGGGCCAAGCGAGCAGTACTTC. The encoded protein is CASSSESGPSEQYF.

This clone was seen a handful of times. This chain joins TRBV7-8 and TRBJ1-1; D not certain. Deletions cut 5 bases from V and 0 bases from J, with 10 bases between. The CDR3 runs 14 residues. The germline CDR1 and CDR2 sequences are SGHVS and FQNEAQ. The CDR3 is CASSPGLMNTEAFF. In nucleotides, the CDR3 is TGTGCCAGCAGCCCTGGACTGATGAACACTGAAGCTTTCTTT.

The rearrangement links TRBV20-1 to TRBJ2-7; maybe TRBD2 (5 bases). Germline V gene sequence: CDR1 DFQATT, CDR2 SNEGSKA (reference sequence). The CDR3 contains 11 residues. Between the trimmed V and J ends, which lost 6 bases and 2 bases, there was a span of 8 bases. The CDR3 bases are TGCAGTGCCGGAGGCCCCTACGAGCAGTACTTC. It is translated as CSAGGPYEQYF.

V and J are TRBV29-1 and TRBJ1-4; no definite D call. Germline loops: CDR1 SQVTM, CDR2 ANQGSEA. The germline V and J ends were trimmed by 2 bases and 8 bases, with 12 bases remaining between them. The CDR3 loop spans 13 amino acids. In DNA form, the CDR3 reads TGCAGCGTTGAACAAAGCGAGAAGGAAAAACTGTTTTTT. It translates to CSVEQSEKEKLFF.

V and J are TRBV6-4 and TRBJ2-3, with TRBD2 matching over 8 bases. Germline V gene data show CDR1 as MRHNA and CDR2 as SNTAGT. The CDR3 runs to 16 residues. The V and J ends lost 0 bases and 1 base, in that order; junction bases with no gene match: 3. The CDR3 DNA sequence: TGTGCCAGCAGTGACTCAACGGGAGGGGGCACAGATACGCAGTATTTT. Translation gives CASSDSTGGGTDTQYF.

The chain combines TRBV5-1 with TRBJ2-1, with 9 bases aligning to TRBD2. The CDR3 runs 15 residues. J gave up 5 bases and V 1 base, and 4 bases lay outside the gene matches. The germline V gene encodes CDR1 SGHRS and CDR2 YFSETQ. The CDR3 sequence is CASSLMPSGNNEQFF. The CDR3 nucleotides read TGCGCCAGCAGCTTGATGCCTAGCGGGAACAATGAGCAGTTCTTC.

The genes are TRBV5-1 and TRBJ2-7; D might be TRBD2 (7 bases). This CDR3 spans 16 amino acids. Germline V gene sequence: CDR1 SGHRS, CDR2 YFSETQ. V was pared by 0 bases and J by 0 bases, with 13 bases between. The DNA of the CDR3 is TGCGCCAGCAGCTTGGCCCCAGGGGAGGGCTCCTACGAGCAGTACTTC. Translation gives CASSLAPGEGSYEQYF.

The chain employs TRBV7-3 and TRBJ2-3; 8 bases agree with TRBD2. V lost 5 bases to trimming and J lost 4 bases; unmatched junction nucleotides: 14. The CDR3 is made up of 17 amino acids. The germline gives CDR1 SGHTA, CDR2 FQGTGA. The chain's CDR3 is CASSPAGARDGADTQYF. CDR3 coding DNA: TGTGCCAGCAGCCCAGCGGGGGCGCGGGATGGGGCAGATACGCAGTATTTT.

The chain joins TRBV5-1 to TRBJ2-7, with 9 bases that match TRBD2. This CDR3 contains 16 residues. Germline V gene data show CDR1 as SGHRS and CDR2 as YFSETQ. V shed 7 bases and J 2 bases; nucleotides not matched to a gene: 13. In DNA form, the CDR3 reads TGCGCCAGCGGGATTTCGTGGGGGACTAGCCCCTACGAGCAGTACTTC. Protein: CASGISWGTSPYEQYF.

The CDR3 nucleotides read TGTGCCAGCAGCCTACAACAGGGGAGGAATGAGCAGTTCTTC. Translation: CASSLQQGRNEQFF. The chain couples TRBV6-4 to TRBJ2-1; a weak D match, TRBD1 (7 bases). V lost 6 bases, J lost 7 bases, and 16 bases lay in between. CDR3 length equals 14 residues. Germline loops: CDR1 MRHNA, CDR2 SNTAGT.

The chain carries TRBV3-1 (or the pseudogene TRBV3-2) and TRBJ2-7, with 8 bases aligning to TRBD2. CDR3 length: 15 residues. Germline lookup yields CDR1 LGHDT and CDR2 YNNKEL (reference sequence). The J segment lost 9 bases and the V segment lost 5 bases, leaving 15 bases of the junction unmatched. CDR3 sequence: CASSSPGTRGSGQYF. In DNA, the CDR3 is TGTGCCAGCAGCTCGCCCGGGACTAGAGGATCCGGGCAGTACTTC.

The table lists this clone with a few counts. V is TRBV4-1 and J is TRBJ1-4; D gene unclear. V was cut by 4 bases and J by 7 bases, with 13 bases left in between. CDR3 size: 14 residues. Germline CDR1 is MGHRA and CDR2 is YSYEKL. In nucleotides, the CDR3 is TGCGCCAGCAGCCTATACCGGGAGAGTGAAAAACTGTTTTTT. Its translation is CASSLYRESEKLFF.

The chain carries TRBV11-2 and TRBJ1-3, with unresolved D. V gave up 0 bases and J gave up 6 bases, with 15 bases separating them. Looked up from germline, CDR1 is SGHAT and CDR2 is FQNNGV. This CDR3 has 16 amino acids. The chain's CDR3 is CASSLERRTLENTIYF. The CDR3 DNA follows: TGTGCCAGCAGCTTAGAAAGGCGGACTCTGGAAAACACCATATATTTT. Supplemented by reference TRBV11-2 and TRBJ1-3, the full variable domain reads EAGVAQSPRYKIIEKRQSVAFWCNPISGHATLYWYQQILGQGPKLLIQFQNNGVVDDSQLPKDRFSAERLKGVDSTLKIQPAKLEDSAVYLCASSLERRTLENTIYFGEGSWLTVV.

The DNA of the CDR3 is TGTGCCATCAGTGACCCCCTAGGACTAGCGCCTCAAGAGACCCAGTACTTC. It yields the protein CAISDPLGLAPQETQYF. The rearrangement joins TRBV10-3 to TRBJ2-5, with 9 bases that match TRBD2. CDR1 ENHRY and CDR2 SYGVKD come from the germline V gene. The trim removed 3 bases at V and 2 bases at J, leaving 10 bases unmatched. The CDR3 length is 17 residues.

The chain carries TRBV18 and TRBJ1-1; D call uncertain. CDR1 and CDR2 from the germline V gene are KGHSH and LQKENI. The germline V and J ends were trimmed by 5 bases and 0 bases, with 7 bases remaining between them. The CDR3 spans 13 residues. CDR3 DNA: TGTGCCAGCTCAGGAACAGTGAACACTGAAGCTTTCTTT. It yields the protein CASSGTVNTEAFF.